The 22 T cell receptor beta chains reported below all come from one sample, sequenced in a study of Ad26.COV2.S vaccination and SARS-CoV-2 variants. Libraries were prepared by immunoSEQ multiplex PCR; TCRdb keeps only in-frame clonotypes and omits some of them. This sample carries roughly 350,000 clones, 85% to 90% of them seen once, and the ten largest clones take about 5%. This sample's treatment: over 15 received Ad26.COV2.S at low or high dose, single or two shots; roughly five received placebo; per-sample allocation not given. Material that was analyzed had been drawn on day 63 after the first vaccine or placebo injection. The specimen comprised peripheral blood, sampled in a trial of Ad26.COV2.S vaccine versus placebo. The origin of the receptors is a person aged 18-65 years who received the Ad26.COV2.S COVID-19 vaccine or a placebo.

As DNA, the CDR3 is TGTGCCAGCAGTTCAGCTGGGGCCAACGTCCTGACTTTC. Residues: CASSSAGANVLTF. The chain employs TRBV27 and TRBJ2-6; no firm D call. The CDR3 runs 13 residues. Germline V gives CDR1 MNHEY, CDR2 SMNVEV (reference sequence). Trimming took 4 bases from V and 2 from J, leaving 3 bases between them.

The V and J genes are TRBV10-2 and TRBJ2-2; 11 nucleotides match TRBD2. Germline-derived CDR1 and CDR2 are WSHSY and SAAADI. The CDR3 extends over 13 amino acids. The V segment lost 7 bases and the J segment 10 bases; nucleotides outside the gene matches: 5. Here the CDR3 DNA reads TGCGCCAGCACGGTAGCGGGGGGGCTGGAGCTGTTTTTT. The encoded protein is CASTVAGGLELFF.

The chain uses TRBV18 and TRBJ2-1; TRBD1 is a possible D gene (6 bases). Trimming pared 6 bases from V and 3 bases from J, leaving 15 bases between. CDR1 is KGHSH, CDR2 LQKENI, per germline. The CDR3 totals 15 residues. The CDR3 nucleotides are TGTGCCAGCTCCCCGAGGGCAGGGGTCTACAATGAGCAGTTCTTC. Its translation: CASSPRAGVYNEQFF.

This clone was found many times. The chain links TRBV5-1 to TRBJ2-1; TRBD2 matches at 10 bases. The V gene end was trimmed by 3 bases and the J gene end by 4 bases; junction bases not matched to a gene: 7. The CDR3 consists of 16 residues. CDR1 SGHRS and CDR2 YFSETQ come from the germline V gene. The CDR3 here is CASSSRTSGKYNEQFF. CDR3 DNA sequence: TGCGCCAGCAGCTCTAGGACTAGCGGAAAATACAATGAGCAGTTCTTC.

A remark on this clone: The sample has other DNA sequences that encode this CDR3 too. The gene calls are TRBV6-1 and TRBJ1-1; unclear D gene. Germline CDR1 is MNHNS and CDR2 is SASEGT. Trimming left V 3 bases short and J 0 bases short, with 8 bases between. The CDR3 spans 14 residues. This CDR3 is CASSEGGLNTEAFF. The CDR3 DNA is TGTGCCAGCAGTGAGGGCGGTTTGAACACTGAAGCTTTCTTT.

The chain has TRBV5-1 and TRBJ2-5, with a weak D call TRBD2 (6 bases). Germline assignment: CDR1 SGHRS and CDR2 YFSETQ. Trimming took off 2 bases at V and 2 bases at J, with 19 bases between the two ends. The CDR3 sequence is 17 residues long. CDR3 bases: TGCGCCAGCAGCTTCTTTTCGGTCCGGGGGACGCAAGAGACCCAGTACTTC. It specifies CASSFFSVRGTQETQYF. The variable domain in full, with the rest retrieved from reference TRBV5-1 and TRBJ2-5, is KAGVTQTPRYLIKTRGQQVTLSCSPISGHRSVSWYQQTPGQGLQFLFEYFSETQRNKGNFPGRFSGRQFSNSRSEMNVSTLELGDSALYLCASSFFSVRGTQETQYFGPGTRLLVL.

The V gene is TRBV12-3 or TRBV12-4, the J gene TRBJ1-6; D gene ambiguous. The CDR3 sequence is 12 residues long. V was trimmed by 5 bases and J by 14 bases, leaving 13 bases between them. CDR3 bases: TGTGCCAGCAGTCGCCTTACTTACGCCCTCCACTTT. It is translated as CASSRLTYALHF.

This sequence joins TRBV7-9 and TRBJ2-6; a possible D gene is TRBD1 (5 bases). Germline assignment: CDR1 SEHNR and CDR2 FQNEAQ (reference sequence). CDR3 size: 17 residues. Trimming took 3 bases from V and 1 from J, leaving 13 bases between them. As DNA, the CDR3 is TGTGCCAGCAGCTTCGCAGGGCCTCTATCTGGGGCCAACGTCCTGACTTTC. Its protein product is CASSFAGPLSGANVLTF.

For this clone: Other DNA sequences in the same sample also yield this CDR3. This chain connects TRBV7-9 to TRBJ2-2; tentative D call: TRBD2 (5 bases). Germline V CDR1 and CDR2: SEHNR, FQNEAQ (reference sequence). The length of the CDR3 is 12 residues. V shed 5 bases and J shed 6 bases, with 7 bases lying between them. Written as DNA, the CDR3 is TGTGCCAGCAGCCTGGGAGCCGGGGAGCTGTTTTTT. The encoded protein is CASSLGAGELFF.

This clone was counted a few times. The J gene is TRBJ2-5, the V gene TRBV18; TRBD1 might be the D (6 bases). Germline-derived CDR1 and CDR2 are KGHSH and LQKENI. The V end was cut by 6 bases, the J end by 1 base, with 15 bases between. The CDR3 has 15 residues. The CDR3: CASSLEQGPQETQYF. In DNA, the CDR3 is TGTGCCAGCTCGCTGGAACAGGGACCCCAAGAGACCCAGTACTTC.

The chain joins TRBV27 to TRBJ1-5; maybe TRBD1 (5 bases). Germline CDR1 MNHEY, CDR2 SMNVEV (reference sequence). Trimming removed 8 bases at V and 1 base at J, with 15 bases between. This CDR3 has 15 amino acids. The CDR3 loop reads CASRPVGRSNQPQHF. CDR3 sequence (DNA): TGTGCCAGCCGCCCGGTGGGACGGAGCAATCAGCCCCAGCATTTT.

The rearrangement joins TRBV7-6 to TRBJ2-5; D might be TRBD1 or TRBD2, each matching 5 bases. The CDR3 spans 15 residues. The V gene lost 5 bases and the J gene lost 1 base, with 14 bases spanning the gap. Germline V gene sequence: CDR1 SGHVS, CDR2 FNYEAQ. The CDR3 loop reads CASSATPGPQETQYF. The CDR3 coding sequence is TGTGCCAGCAGCGCTACTCCGGGACCCCAAGAGACCCAGTACTTC.

The genes are TRBV27 and TRBJ2-1, with D possibly being TRBD1 (6 bases). Per the germline V gene, CDR1 is MNHEY and CDR2 is SMNVEV (reference sequence). V was trimmed by 8 bases and J by 4 bases, leaving 21 bases between them. The CDR3 length is 16 residues. The CDR3 spells CASASFLGAPYNEQFF. CDR3 bases: TGTGCCAGCGCTTCCTTTTTGGGGGCCCCGTACAATGAGCAGTTCTTC.

As for this clone: One end of the junction is discordant with germline, which a read error may explain. This chain uses TRBV11-1 with TRBJ2-7; TRBD1 aligns across 9 bases. From germline, CDR1 is SGHAT and CDR2 FQDESV (reference sequence). This CDR3 region has 14 residues. CDR3 loop: CVSSFGTGPYEQYF. Here the CDR3 DNA reads TGTGTCAGCAGCTTTGGGACAGGGCCCTACGAGCAGTACTTC.

The DNA for the CDR3 is TGTGCCATCAGTGAAGGACAATCCTACGAGCAGTACTTC. This translates into CAISEGQSYEQYF. This chain links TRBV10-3 with TRBJ2-7, with a tentative D call TRBD1 (5 bases). V lost 3 bases and J lost 1, with 7 bases in between. The length of the CDR3 is 13 residues. Germline CDR1 is ENHRY and CDR2 is SYGVKD.

The chain has TRBV19 and TRBJ2-2, with 8 bases lining up with TRBD2. Germline-derived CDR1 and CDR2 are LNHDA and SQIVND (reference sequence). The CDR3 totals 16 residues. V was clipped by 5 bases and J by 3 bases; unmatched bases: 8. Written as DNA, the CDR3 is TGTGCCAGTAGTGTACGAGCGGGAGCGTACACCGGGGAGCTGTTTTTT. Protein sequence: CASSVRAGAYTGELFF.

The chain joins TRBV4-1 to TRBJ2-1; 8 bases match TRBD2. CDR1 MGHRA and CDR2 YSYEKL come from the germline V gene. Losses at the gene ends were 0 bases for V and 7 bases for J; bases not matched to a gene: 2. The CDR3 consists of 14 residues. CDR3 residues: CASSQEGTRNEQFF. Written as DNA, the CDR3 is TGCGCCAGCAGCCAAGAAGGGACTAGGAATGAGCAGTTCTTC.

This clone was recorded once. The V gene is TRBV11-2, the J gene TRBJ2-2; D possibly corresponds to TRBD1 (6 bases). V lost 6 bases and J lost 4, with 12 bases in between. The CDR3 runs to 14 residues. CDR1 is SGHAT and CDR2 is FQNNGV in the germline V gene. The CDR3 is CASRPGVPTGELFF. The DNA for the CDR3 is TGTGCCAGCAGACCAGGGGTACCCACCGGGGAGCTGTTTTTT. Full variable domain (missing parts from reference TRBV11-2 and TRBJ2-2): EAGVAQSPRYKIIEKRQSVAFWCNPISGHATLYWYQQILGQGPKLLIQFQNNGVVDDSQLPKDRFSAERLKGVDSTLKIQPAKLEDSAVYLCASRPGVPTGELFFGEGSRLTVL.

The chain is built from TRBV5-6 and TRBJ2-2; TRBD2 matches 11 bases. Germline trimming cut 2 bases from V and 4 bases from J; bases unmatched to any gene: 10. The CDR3 has 18 residues. Germline loops: CDR1 SGHDT, CDR2 YYEEEE. CDR3 amino acids: CASSFLSSGRTFTGELFF. The CDR3 nucleotides are TGTGCCAGCAGCTTCCTATCTAGCGGGAGGACCTTCACCGGGGAGCTGTTTTTT. Filled out from reference TRBV5-6 and TRBJ2-2, the complete variable domain reads DAGVTQSPTHLIKTRGQQVTLRCSPKSGHDTVSWYQQALGQGPQFIFQYYEEEERQRGNFPDRFSGHQFPNYSSELNVNALLLGDSALYLCASSFLSSGRTFTGELFFGEGSRLTVL.

V usage is TRBV9 and J usage is TRBJ2-1; 7 bases match TRBD2. This CDR3 is built from 14 residues. Looked up from germline, CDR1 is SGDLS and CDR2 is YYNGEE. V trimming: 1 base; J trimming: 5 bases; junction bases outside the gene matches: 3. CDR3 in DNA: TGTGCCAGCAGCGTATCCGGGACTAACAATGAGCAGTTCTTC. Amino acid sequence: CASSVSGTNNEQFF.

This sequence joins TRBV19 and TRBJ2-7; 11 nucleotides match TRBD1. The CDR3 extends over 18 amino acids. With V trimmed by 2 bases and J by 1 base, 10 bases remained unmatched. CDR1 is LNHDA and CDR2 is SQIVND in the germline V gene (reference sequence). CDR3 in amino acids: CASSINSFGTGGSYEQYF. As DNA, the CDR3 is TGTGCCAGTAGTATAAATTCTTTCGGGACAGGGGGTTCCTACGAGCAGTACTTC. The complete variable domain, with remaining parts taken from reference TRBV19 and TRBJ2-7, reads DGGITQSPKYLFRKEGQNVTLSCEQNLNHDAMYWYRQDPGQGLRLIYYSQIVNDFQKGDIAEGYSVSREKKESFPLTVTSAQKNPTAFYLCASSINSFGTGGSYEQYFGPGTRLTVT.

This clone was seen only once. This sequence joins TRBV6-5 and TRBJ2-1; 10 nucleotides line up with TRBD1. Germline CDR1 is MNHEY and CDR2 is SVGAGI. This CDR3 spans 15 amino acids. Trimming at V came to 8 bases and at J to 4 bases, leaving 8 bases not matched to a gene. CDR3: CASGLTGGSYNEQFF. The DNA for the CDR3 is TGTGCCAGCGGATTGACAGGGGGCTCATACAATGAGCAGTTCTTC.